The entry that follows covers one T cell receptor (beta chain) sequence. What it binds is not known. The authors made the TRB cDNA libraries by 5' RACE using UMI labels. Each CDR3 protein gets one entry in TCRdb, which reprocessed the 5' RACE reads and gives no DNA. The sample table includes over 45,000 distinct CDR3 sequences. This entry belongs to a study of CXCR3-negative and CXCR3-positive naive CD8 T cells. About the study: Roughly 140 million TRB reads were obtained in total, which works out to about 1.5 +/- 0.3 million per library. Whole-study results and caveats: Fresh PBMCs went into most assays, and CXCR3 expression partly declined after cryopreservation.

The CDR3 sequence is 17 residues long. Per germline, CDR1 DFQATT and CDR2 SNEGSKA (reference sequence). V is TRBV20-1 and J is TRBJ2-7; checking the TCRdb D call of TRBD1 is not possible without DNA. This TCR came from a human donor in good health. Some clones in this sample may be carry-over from other donors' samples. Sequencing used memory CD8+ T cells from blood. The CDR3 sequence: CSAREGGEDSEFYEQYF.